Below are 10 T cell receptor beta chains sequenced from a single sample in a study of shared clonotypes between healthy human individuals. TCRdb's table, derived via immunoSEQ multiplex PCR, lists solely in-frame clones and lacks some. Seen here are a few million clones, 85% to 95% observed once, and the top ten hold 0.3% to 0.4%. The sample consisted of naive CD4+ T cells from PBMCs. Subset noted: CD45RA+ positively selected. All receptors derive from a man aged 18 to 29 in good health. Some clones in this sample may be carry-over from other donors' samples.

The chain couples TRBV5-5 to TRBJ1-5, with D perhaps TRBD1 (5 bases). The CDR3 has 13 residues. CDR1 is SGHKS, CDR2 YYEKEE, per germline (reference sequence). The V gene lost 1 base and the J gene lost 7 bases, with 9 bases spanning the gap. The CDR3 coding sequence is TGTGCCAGCAGCTTGCAGGGCGTACAGCCCCAGCATTTT. As protein: CASSLQGVQPQHF.

The V and J genes are TRBV7-8 and TRBJ1-2; 7 bases match TRBD1. Trimming removed 5 bases from V and 7 bases from J; junction bases left unmatched: 7. Per the germline V gene, CDR1 is SGHVS and CDR2 is FQNEAQ. The CDR3 contains 13 residues. The CDR3 DNA reads TGTGCCAGCAGCCCAGACGACAGGGTTGGCTACACCTTC. This gives the protein CASSPDDRVGYTF.

This clone was recorded a few times. In nucleotides, the CDR3 is TGTGCCAGCAGCCTCGAACGCGTAGGAACTGAAGCTTTCTTT. Residues: CASSLERVGTEAFF. The J gene is TRBJ1-1, the V gene TRBV2, with no clear D. The ends were cut back, 6 bases at V and 5 bases at J, with 16 bases in the middle. Germline V gene sequence: CDR1 SNHLY, CDR2 FYNNEI. This CDR3 is built from 14 residues. Full variable domain (remainder filled in from reference TRBV2 and TRBJ1-1): EPEVTQTPSHQVTQMGQEVILRCVPISNHLYFYWYRQILGQKVEFLVSFYNNEISEKSEIFDDQFSVERPDGSNFTLKIRSTKLEDSAMYFCASSLERVGTEAFFGQGTRLTVV.

This sequence joins TRBV28 and TRBJ2-2; D is perhaps TRBD1 (6 bases). Looked up from germline, CDR1 is MDHEN and CDR2 is SYDVKM. This CDR3 contains 17 residues. Trimming left V 1 base short and J 3 bases short, with 15 bases between. CDR3 nucleotides: TGTGCCAGCAGTTTATCTCATGGGGGCGCGTACACCGGGGAGCTGTTTTTT. Translation gives CASSLSHGGAYTGELFF.

The genes are TRBV29-1 and TRBJ1-2; D unresolved. V lost 2 bases and J 3 bases, leaving 7 bases between the germline ends. The CDR3 spans 12 residues. Germline V gene data show CDR1 as SQVTM and CDR2 as ANQGSEA. The CDR3 DNA sequence: TGCAGCGTTGAACACGGATACTATGGCTACACCTTC. Its protein product is CSVEHGYYGYTF.

The count of this clone is one. The chain joins TRBV5-5 to TRBJ1-3; no firm D call. Germline assignment: CDR1 SGHKS and CDR2 YYEKEE (reference sequence). Trimming cost V 5 bases and J 4 bases, with 7 bases left between them. The CDR3 is 12 amino acids. The CDR3 DNA sequence: TGTGCCAGCAGTCCGAAAGGAAACACCATATATTTT. It translates to CASSPKGNTIYF.

As to this clone: Additional DNA sequences in this sample encode the identical CDR3. V and J are TRBV6-1 and TRBJ2-7; 7 positions agree with TRBD1. Trimming at V came to 2 bases and at J to 3 bases, leaving 10 bases not matched to a gene. The CDR3 is 16 amino acids. Germline-derived CDR1 and CDR2 are MNHNS and SASEGT. CDR3 nucleotides: TGTGCCAGCAGTGAAAGATGGGGGACAGAAAACTACGAGCAGTACTTC. Amino acids: CASSERWGTENYEQYF.

The chain joins TRBV28 to TRBJ2-7; weak D call: TRBD1 (5 bases). V was pared by 8 bases and J by 2 bases, with 13 bases between. The germline V gene encodes CDR1 MDHEN and CDR2 SYDVKM. The CDR3 length is 13 residues. This chain's CDR3 is CASALAGTYEQYF. CDR3 nucleotides: TGTGCCAGCGCTCTGGCAGGGACCTACGAGCAGTACTTC.

V and J are TRBV5-1 and TRBJ2-6; D call uncertain. Germline V gene data show CDR1 as SGHRS and CDR2 as YFSETQ. The CDR3 runs to 14 residues. Trimming pared 7 bases from V and 0 bases from J, leaving 8 bases between. CDR3 sequence reads: CASAQSSGANVLTF. The CDR3 DNA follows: TGCGCCAGCGCCCAGAGCTCTGGGGCCAACGTCCTGACTTTC.

V gene TRBV2 combines with J gene TRBJ1-2; D not certain. V lost 8 bases to trimming and J lost 4 bases, with 11 bases between them. CDR1 and CDR2 from the germline V gene are SNHLY and FYNNEI. The CDR3 is 12 amino acids. CDR3 DNA sequence: TGTGCCAGCCGGAAGAACGGCTATGGCTACACCTTC. Residues: CASRKNGYGYTF.